These 9 T cell receptor beta chains were sequenced from one sample in a study of cytomegalovirus exposure and HLA in healthy donors. Primers for the PCR totalled 60 Vbeta and 13 Jbeta. The repertoire was sequenced with immunoSEQ multiplex PCR; TCRdb's copy has only in-frame clones and lacks some. Found here are around 94,000 clones, roughly four fifths of them singletons; the top ten hold around a tenth. The sample was PBMCs. Source of these receptors: a male donor in good health and CMV-seropositive.

This chain uses TRBV7-9 with TRBJ2-5, with D perhaps matching TRBD2 (6 bases). CDR1 and CDR2 (germline): SEHNR, FQNEAQ (reference sequence). The CDR3 has 13 amino acids. V was shortened by 3 bases and J by 5 bases, with 10 bases between the two germline ends. The CDR3 loop is CASSFGGRETQYF. The CDR3 DNA sequence: TGTGCCAGCAGCTTCGGGGGACGGGAGACCCAGTACTTC.

This clone occurred once. J is TRBJ2-1 and V is TRBV19, with 13 positions matching TRBD2. The CDR3 covers 15 residues. The V gene's germline CDR1 is LNHDA and CDR2 SQIVND (reference sequence). V was clipped by 5 bases and J by 9 bases; unmatched bases: 7. The DNA of the CDR3 is TGTGCCAGTAGTCGGACTAGCGGGAGCTCGGTTGAGCAGTTCTTC. It specifies CASSRTSGSSVEQFF.

The CDR3 coding sequence is TGTGCCAGCAGTTTAGGGGGGACAGGTCGGCAAGAGACCCAGTACTTC. Protein: CASSLGGTGRQETQYF. The V call is TRBV28, the J call TRBJ2-5; 8 positions agree with TRBD1. Germline V gene sequence: CDR1 MDHEN, CDR2 SYDVKM. This CDR3 region has 16 residues. Trimming at V came to 2 bases and at J to 2 bases, leaving 7 bases not matched to a gene.

This clone turned up a few times. The chain carries TRBV11-2 and TRBJ2-7, with TRBD2 as a possible D gene (6 bases). Germline assignment: CDR1 SGHAT and CDR2 FQNNGV. The CDR3 consists of 14 residues. Trimming took off 3 bases at V and 4 bases at J, with 13 bases between the two ends. CDR3 residues: CASSLLLARYEQYF. The CDR3 DNA reads TGTGCCAGCAGCTTGCTTCTAGCGAGATACGAGCAGTACTTC.

The V and J genes are TRBV28 and TRBJ2-3; maybe TRBD1 (6 bases). This CDR3 has 16 residues. V lost 5 bases and J 4 bases, leaving 19 bases between the germline ends. The germline CDR1 and CDR2 sequences are MDHEN and SYDVKM. The CDR3 loop is CASSEGTGRWADTQYF. CDR3 DNA: TGTGCCAGCAGTGAAGGTACAGGGCGATGGGCAGATACGCAGTATTTT.

The genes are TRBV5-8 and TRBJ2-7; TRBD2 matches 11 bases. The CDR3 consists of 19 residues. From germline, CDR1 is SGHTS and CDR2 YDEGEE. V shed 10 bases and J 1 base; nucleotides not matched to a gene: 22. In nucleotides, the CDR3 is TGTGCCGGAGAGAAACCGGGACTAGCGGACTACTACTTTTCCTACGAGCAGTACTTC. This sequence encodes CAGEKPGLADYYFSYEQYF.

The chain combines TRBV5-8 with TRBJ2-7; 9 bases are shared with TRBD2. CDR3 size: 14 residues. With V trimmed by 7 bases and J by 9 bases, 14 bases remained unmatched. Germline V gene data show CDR1 as SGHTS and CDR2 as YDEGEE. CDR3 loop: CASGQREAHRAQYF. For the CDR3, the DNA is TGTGCCAGCGGTCAGCGGGAGGCCCATCGGGCGCAGTACTTC.

The chain joins TRBV21-1 to TRBJ1-1; the listed D gene, TRBD1, was not tested against the DNA. TRBV21-1 is labeled a pseudogene. CDR3 length equals 10 residues. CDR3 amino acids: CASNRTEAFF. CDR3 sequence (DNA): TGTGCCAGCAACAGGACTGAAGCTTTCTTT.

The genes are TRBV19 and TRBJ2-1, with D possibly matching TRBD1 (6 bases). Between the trimmed V and J ends, which lost 6 bases and 9 bases, there was a span of 24 bases. Per the germline V gene, CDR1 is LNHDA and CDR2 is SQIVND (reference sequence). This CDR3 contains 16 residues. In DNA, the CDR3 is TGTGCCAGTAGGGCAACCGGGACCTCACTCAGGGGTGAGCAGTTCTTC. It encodes CASRATGTSLRGEQFF.